Detailed here is one TCR beta chain. This CDR3 is built from 12 residues. In germline, CDR1 is LGHNA, CDR2 YNFKEQ. V gave up 8 bases and J gave up 13 bases; unmatched junction bases: 8. The source of the sample is a study of blood T cells in healthy people across ages. Every donor contributed roughly 10 milliliters of peripheral blood by blood draw. The use of a sample-barcoded 5' primer and a J-beta primer mix characterized a second PCR of roughly 6 to 11 cycles. MiXCR was run by TCRdb on the 5' RACE reads, yielding one entry per CDR3 protein. Here the sample spans roughly 1,000,000 distinct CDR3 sequences, roughly a quarter being singletons. These data were also reused for a study on T cells of mothers and their children. That publication notes: The donor cohort consisted of a few healthy Caucasian mothers and their six children.

The chain recombines TRBV4-2 with TRBJ2-1; TRBD2 matches at 10 bases. The sample consisted of blood. This TCR came from a girl aged 2 to 9 in good health. The CDR3 DNA follows: TGTGCCAGCTCACGGCTAGCGGGGGTACAGTTCTTC. Translation gives CASSRLAGVQFF.